This T cell receptor beta chain was sequenced in a study of siplizumab effects on memory and regulatory T cells. Findings of the study overall: The authors could not assign a naive or memory phenotype to roughly 75-95% of proliferating CD4+ or CD8+ clones. A small minority of alloreactive clones were mapped to unstimulated subsets.

Concerning this clone: Its antigen is unidentified.

Libraries were prepared by immunoSEQ multiplex PCR; TCRdb keeps only in-frame clonotypes and omits some of them. The table includes roughly 120,000 clones, roughly 94% detected once. The germline CDR1 and CDR2 sequences are GTSNPN and SVGIG (reference sequence). V was clipped by 0 bases and J by 6 bases, with 2 bases between them. The CDR3 has 11 amino acids. The TCR comes from a human donor in good health. This chain joins TRBV30 and TRBJ2-2; D remains unclear. Sequencing was performed on non-Treg CD4+ T cells sorted from blood. CDR3 residues: CAWSVAGELFF. The CDR3 DNA follows: TGTGCCTGGAGTGTAGCCGGGGAGCTGTTTTTT.